A selection of T cell receptor beta chains follows, all from one sample in a study of cytomegalovirus exposure and HLA in healthy donors. Some clones are missing from TCRdb's copy, which holds only in-frame ones; the method was immunoSEQ multiplex PCR. The sample has roughly 110,000 clones; approximately 80% are singletons. Source material: PBMCs. These receptors came from a female donor in good health and CMV-seronegative. CDR3s include the opening cysteine and the closing phenylalanine or tryptophan. D genes are given only for firm matches. Expanded clones are given a class, and other clones once, few, many or no size at all.

DNA	CDR3	D	length	size	V	J
TGTGCCATCAGTGGCCCCCGGTCTGGCTACACCTTC	CAISGPRSGYTF	NA	12	NA	TRBV10-3	TRBJ1-2
TGTGCCAGCAGTTTAAACAGGGGAAATGAAAAACTGTTTTTT	CASSLNRGNEKLFF	TRBD1	14	NA	TRBV27	TRBJ1-4
TGTGCCAGCAGTTCCCAGGGGGCGGCGAACACTGAAGCTTTCTTT	CASSSQGAANTEAFF	TRBD1	15	NA	TRBV2	TRBJ1-1
TGCGCCAGCAGTGATGGGGGCTACAATCAGCCCCAGCATTTT	CASSDGGYNQPQHF	NA	14	NA	TRBV10-2	TRBJ1-5
TGTGCCAGCTATCAGAAAAATGAAGCTTTCTTT	CASYQKNEAFF	NA	11	NA	TRBV2	TRBJ1-1
TGTGCCAGCAGTTCGGGTGGGGCACAGGGCCGCGAAAAACTGTTTTTT	CASSSGGAQGREKLFF	NA	16	NA	TRBV6-5	TRBJ1-4
TGCGCCAGCAGCCAAGATGGGCTGGGCGCGGAGACCCAGTACTTC	CASSQDGLGAETQYF	NA	15	NA	TRBV4-1	TRBJ2-5
TGTGCCACCAGCAGACGGGACAGGGGGCGATTTTCCTACAATGAGCAGTTCTTC	CATSRRDRGRFSYNEQFF	TRBD1	18	NA	TRBV15	TRBJ2-1
TGTGCCTGGAGTGTACGGGGACTAGCGGGGGGAGAGACCCAGTACTTC	CAWSVRGLAGGETQYF	TRBD2	16	once	TRBV30	TRBJ2-5
TGTGCCAGCAGCTTTGCTAGCGGGGGGACCACAGATACGCAGTATTTT	CASSFASGGTTDTQYF	TRBD2	16	NA	TRBV5-4	TRBJ2-3
TGTGCCAGCAGCTTAGACTCCCCTTACAATGAGCAGTTCTTC	CASSLDSPYNEQFF	NA	14	NA	TRBV7-9	TRBJ2-1
TGTGCCAGCCTTGATCAGGGAAACTATGGCTACACCTTC	CASLDQGNYGYTF	NA	13	few	TRBV6-6	TRBJ1-2
TGTGCCTGGAGTGGTTACCGACAGGGTGGCGAGCAGTACTTC	CAWSGYRQGGEQYF	TRBD1	14	NA	TRBV30	TRBJ2-7
TGTGCCAGCAGTAATAGCGGAGGCAGTTCTGAAGCTTTCTTT	CASSNSGGSSEAFF	NA	14	NA	TRBV7-9	TRBJ1-1
TGTGCCAGCAGCTTAAGTCGGCAGGGGGATGGCTACACCTTC	CASSLSRQGDGYTF	TRBD1	14	NA	TRBV7-8	TRBJ1-2
TGTGCCAGCAGTTCGACAGGGGGTAAGCAGCCCCAGCATTTT	CASSSTGGKQPQHF	TRBD1	14	few	TRBV7-9	TRBJ1-5
TGTGCCAGCAGCTTTACAGCGGGGTCGAACGAGCAGTACTTC	CASSFTAGSNEQYF	TRBD2	14	few	TRBV5-4	TRBJ2-7
TGTGCCAGCAGCCATAACAGGTCTTACGAGCAGTACTTC	CASSHNRSYEQYF	NA	13	NA	TRBV7-9	TRBJ2-7
TGTGCCAGCAGCCAAGACCCGACGCGAGGTGATACGCAGTATTTT	CASSQDPTRGDTQYF	NA	15	NA	TRBV4-2	TRBJ2-3
TGTGCCAGCAGTTACGGGACAGGGAGGGAGACCCAGTACTTC	CASSYGTGRETQYF	TRBD1	14	once	TRBV6-5	TRBJ2-5
TGTGCCACCCGACTCGACAGGGCCTGGGATCAGCCCCAGCATTTT	CATRLDRAWDQPQHF	TRBD1	15	few	TRBV19	TRBJ1-5
TGTGCCAGCTCACCAACAGGAGATGAGCAGTTCTTC	CASSPTGDEQFF	NA	12	NA	TRBV18	TRBJ2-1
TGTGCCAGTAGTAAAAGGACTAGTTTTAGCACAGATACGCAGTATTTT	CASSKRTSFSTDTQYF	TRBD2	16	NA	TRBV19	TRBJ2-3
TGTGCCAGCAGCGGAGGCGAGACGACTAGCGGTGGCACAGATACGCAGTATTTT	CASSGGETTSGGTDTQYF	TRBD2	18	NA	TRBV9	TRBJ2-3
TGTGCCAGCAGCCCTCGATCGACAGGGCCTGACTATGGCTACACCTTC	CASSPRSTGPDYGYTF	TRBD1	16	NA	TRBV9	TRBJ1-2
TGCGCCAGCACCACGAACCCGGGACAGCAACAAGAGACCCAGTACTTC	CASTTNPGQQQETQYF	TRBD1	16	few	TRBV5-1	TRBJ2-5
TGTGCCAGCTCAAAACAAAACGGGGAGACCCAGTACTTC	CASSKQNGETQYF	NA	13	NA	TRBV18	TRBJ2-5
TGTGCCAGCAGTGACGGTCAGGAAAATCAGCCCCAGCATTTT	CASSDGQENQPQHF	NA	14	NA	TRBV2	TRBJ1-5
TGTGCCAGCAGTTTAGGGGCAGGGGGTTACTCACCCCTCCACTTT	CASSLGAGGYSPLHF	TRBD1	15	NA	TRBV27	TRBJ1-6
TGTGCCAGCAGCTTCGGCACAGATACGCAGTATTTT	CASSFGTDTQYF	NA	12	few	TRBV5-6	TRBJ2-3
TGTTCAATTGACAGGCTAGGGGAGACCCAGTACTTC	CSIDRLGETQYF	NA	12	NA	TRBV6-1	TRBJ2-5
TGTGCCAGCAGTGGGGTAGCGTGGAACATTCAGTACTTC	CASSGVAWNIQYF	NA	13	NA	TRBV2	TRBJ2-4
TGTGCCAGCAGCTTTGAGGCGGGGATAAAGACCCAGTACTTC	CASSFEAGIKTQYF	NA	14	NA	TRBV11-2	TRBJ2-5
TGTGCCAGCAGCTTGGCCCGGGCTAGCGGTTACGAGCAGTACTTC	CASSLARASGYEQYF	TRBD2	15	NA	TRBV5-4	TRBJ2-7
TGCGCCAGCAGCCAAGATGCGGGGGGGAGCTCCTACAATGAGCAGTTCTTC	CASSQDAGGSSYNEQFF	TRBD2	17	NA	TRBV4-1	TRBJ2-1
TGTGCCAGCAGCTTCGGACTAGCGGAAAACACCGGGGAGCTGTTTTTT	CASSFGLAENTGELFF	TRBD2	16	once	TRBV5-4	TRBJ2-2
TGTGCCAGCGGGGGGTCCTTGGAGACCCAGTACTTC	CASGGSLETQYF	NA	12	NA	TRBV6-4	TRBJ2-5
TGTGCCAGTAGTCTAGGACTAGGGCAAGATACGCAGTATTTT	CASSLGLGQDTQYF	TRBD2	14	NA	TRBV19	TRBJ2-3
TGTGCCAGCAGTTCCTCGATTGGCGGGGTCTACAATGAGCAGTTCTTC	CASSSSIGGVYNEQFF	NA	16	NA	TRBV27	TRBJ2-1
TGTGCCAGCAGTGAAAGCAGGGACTACGAGCAGTACTTC	CASSESRDYEQYF	NA	13	NA	TRBV6-1	TRBJ2-7
TGTGCCAGCAGTGAGTTCGGGACTAGCGGATACAATGAGCAGTTCTTC	CASSEFGTSGYNEQFF	TRBD2	16	NA	TRBV6-1	TRBJ2-1
TGTGCCAGCAGCCAAACAGGGTTATTCGAGACCCAGTACTTC	CASSQTGLFETQYF	NA	14	NA	TRBV7-7	TRBJ2-5
TGTGCCAGCAGTTCCCGTAGCGAAGCAATCAATCAGCCCCAGCATTTT	CASSSRSEAINQPQHF	NA	16	few	TRBV6-6	TRBJ1-5
TGTGCCAGCAGTGACCTCTGGACAGCAACTAATGAAAAACTGTTTTTT	CASSDLWTATNEKLFF	NA	16	NA	TRBV2	TRBJ1-4
TGTGCCAGTAGCCCCCGGACAGGGCAATACGAGCAGTACTTC	CASSPRTGQYEQYF	TRBD1	14	few	TRBV19	TRBJ2-7
TGTGCCAGCAGCGACAGGGGTTGGCCCCTCCACTTT	CASSDRGWPLHF	TRBD1	12	NA	TRBV13	TRBJ1-6
TGTGCCAGCAGCTATCGTAATAGCCGGCAGTACTTC	CASSYRNSRQYF	NA	12	few	TRBV5-4	TRBJ2-5
TGCAGCGTCATTATACAGGGATCGCTCTACGAGCAGTACTTC	CSVIIQGSLYEQYF	NA	14	NA	TRBV29-1	TRBJ2-7
TGTGCCAGCAGCCCTCCCCCCTACAGGGTAGGAACCGGGGAGCTGTTTTTT	CASSPPPYRVGTGELFF	NA	17	NA	TRBV5-5	TRBJ2-2
TGCGCCAGCAGCCCTGACACCGATCAGCCCCAGCATTTT	CASSPDTDQPQHF	NA	13	NA	TRBV5-1	TRBJ1-5
TGTGCCAGTAGTTGGGGAGGAGAAAAACTGTTTTTT	CASSWGGEKLFF	NA	12	few	TRBV19	TRBJ1-4
TGTGCCAGCAGCCGTAGGGACTACGGCACTGAGCAGTTCTTC	CASSRRDYGTEQFF	TRBD2	14	NA	TRBV13	TRBJ2-1